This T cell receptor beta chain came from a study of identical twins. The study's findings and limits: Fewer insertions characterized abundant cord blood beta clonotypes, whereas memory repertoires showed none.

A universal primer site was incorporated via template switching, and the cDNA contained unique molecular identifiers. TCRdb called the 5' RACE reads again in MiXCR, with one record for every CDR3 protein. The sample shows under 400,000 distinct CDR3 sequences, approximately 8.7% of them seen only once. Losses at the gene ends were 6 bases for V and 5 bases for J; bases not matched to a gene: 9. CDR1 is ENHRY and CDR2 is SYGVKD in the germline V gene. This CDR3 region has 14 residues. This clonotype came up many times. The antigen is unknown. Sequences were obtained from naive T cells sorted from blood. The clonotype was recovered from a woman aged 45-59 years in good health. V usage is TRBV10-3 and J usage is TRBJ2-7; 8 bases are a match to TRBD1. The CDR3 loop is CAIRTDRGRNEQYF. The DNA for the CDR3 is TGTGCCATCAGGACAGACAGGGGCCGTAACGAGCAGTACTTC.